The 10 T cell receptor beta chains below were found in one sample sequenced in a study of cytomegalovirus exposure and HLA in healthy donors. The PCR used 60 Vbeta and 13 Jbeta primers. Some clones are missing from TCRdb's copy, which holds only in-frame ones; the method was immunoSEQ multiplex PCR. This table has 95,000 to 100,000 clones, around 79% appearing once. The sample comprised PBMCs. The origin of the receptors is a woman in her forties in good health and CMV-seronegative.

The chain combines TRBV4-2 with TRBJ2-4; TRBD2 matches at 11 bases. Germline V lookup: CDR1 LGHNA, CDR2 YNFKEQ. The CDR3 extends over 22 amino acids. The trim removed 1 base at V and 0 bases at J, leaving 17 bases unmatched. The CDR3 loop is CASSQATTGLADSKLAKNIQYF. The CDR3 DNA reads TGTGCCAGCAGCCAAGCCACCACGGGACTAGCGGACTCAAAACTAGCCAAAAACATTCAGTACTTC.

The CDR3 region is CASGLVPIAGAKASTDTQYF. CDR3 in DNA: TGTGCTAGTGGTTTGGTACCGATAGCGGGGGCCAAAGCTAGCACAGATACGCAGTATTTT. The chain carries TRBV12-5 and TRBJ2-3, with 9 bases aligning to TRBD2. Unmatched junction bases numbered 13, after V lost 0 bases and J lost 0 bases. The CDR3 is made up of 20 amino acids. Germline V gene data show CDR1 as LGHNT and CDR2 as FRNRAP.

The chain employs TRBV19 and TRBJ1-4; 8 bases agree with TRBD1. This CDR3 spans 14 amino acids. V gave up 10 bases and J gave up 0 bases; unmatched junction bases: 4. Per germline, CDR1 LNHDA and CDR2 SQIVND (reference sequence). The CDR3 here is CATTDRATNEKLFF. The CDR3 nucleotides read TGTGCCACAACGGACAGGGCAACTAATGAAAAACTGTTTTTT. Complete variable domain (other parts from reference TRBV19 and TRBJ1-4): DGGITQSPKYLFRKEGQNVTLSCEQNLNHDAMYWYRQDPGQGLRLIYYSQIVNDFQKGDIAEGYSVSREKKESFPLTVTSAQKNPTAFYLCATTDRATNEKLFFGSGTQLSVL.

Only one count was recorded for this clone. The chain joins TRBV10-1 to TRBJ2-5, with 8 bases that match TRBD2. The germline CDR1 and CDR2 sequences are WNHNN and SYGVQD (reference sequence). The CDR3 loop spans 14 amino acids. Germline trimming cut 2 bases from V and 5 bases from J; bases unmatched to any gene: 4. The CDR3 protein is CASSEQAGVETQYF. The CDR3 DNA follows: TGCGCCAGCAGTGAGCAAGCGGGAGTGGAGACCCAGTACTTC.

Of note for this clone: The identical CDR3 is also encoded by other nucleotide sequences in the sample. This chain uses TRBV30 with TRBJ2-7; D is undetermined. The CDR3 has 11 residues. CDR1 is GTSNPN and CDR2 is SVGIG in the germline V gene (reference sequence). V was shortened by 2 bases and J by 3 bases, with 5 bases between the two germline ends. The CDR3 protein is CAWSPSYEQYF. The CDR3 DNA reads as TGTGCCTGGAGTCCGAGCTACGAGCAGTACTTC.

This clone was detected a few times. The V and J genes are TRBV18 and TRBJ2-3, with a possible D match to TRBD1 (6 bases). Trimming took 5 bases from V and 1 from J, leaving 10 bases between them. Germline V CDR1 and CDR2: KGHSH, LQKENI. The CDR3 length is 14 residues. CDR3 DNA: TGTGCCAGCTCATATCGACAGGGCACAGATACGCAGTATTTT. This sequence encodes CASSYRQGTDTQYF. Using reference TRBV18 and TRBJ2-3 for the parts outside the CDR3, the full variable domain is NAGVMQNPRHLVRRRGQEARLRCSPMKGHSHVYWYRQLPEEGLKFMVYLQKENIIDESGMPKERFSAEFPKEGPSILRIQQVVRGDSAAYFCASSYRQGTDTQYFGPGTRLTVL.

V and J are TRBV19 and TRBJ2-7; D is perhaps TRBD1 (5 bases). The CDR3 loop spans 13 amino acids. Germline CDR1 LNHDA, CDR2 SQIVND (reference sequence). Trimming removed 5 bases at V and 5 bases at J, with 13 bases between. CDR3 sequence reads: CASSVTRVDEQYF. The CDR3 nucleotides read TGTGCCAGTAGTGTTACCAGGGTGGACGAGCAGTACTTC.

The chain employs TRBV11-2 and TRBJ2-1, with 12 positions matching TRBD2. Germline CDR1 SGHAT, CDR2 FQNNGV. CDR3 length equals 15 residues. V shed 5 bases and J 4 bases; nucleotides not matched to a gene: 3. This CDR3 reads CASSQTSGGYNEQFF. In nucleotides, the CDR3 is TGTGCCAGCAGCCAAACTAGCGGGGGGTACAATGAGCAGTTCTTC.

In the case of this clone: One end of the junction fails to match germline, which may point to a read error. This rearrangement joins TRBV7-9 to TRBJ1-2; 7 nucleotides align to TRBD1. The CDR3 loop spans 14 amino acids. The germline CDR1 and CDR2 sequences are SEHNR and FQNEAQ (reference sequence). In nucleotides, the CDR3 is TGTGCCAGCGGCTTAGCGGGACAGCCCTATGGCTACACCTTC. This encodes CASGLAGQPYGYTF.

The V gene is TRBV9, the J gene TRBJ1-2; 8 nucleotides match TRBD1. This CDR3 has 15 residues. Germline V gene sequence: CDR1 SGDLS, CDR2 YYNGEE. Trimming cost V 3 bases and J 12 bases; bases outside gene matches: 16. CDR3 in amino acids: CASSATPRDRPTDTF. CDR3 DNA sequence: TGTGCCAGCAGCGCCACCCCCCGGGACAGGCCGACGGACACCTTC.